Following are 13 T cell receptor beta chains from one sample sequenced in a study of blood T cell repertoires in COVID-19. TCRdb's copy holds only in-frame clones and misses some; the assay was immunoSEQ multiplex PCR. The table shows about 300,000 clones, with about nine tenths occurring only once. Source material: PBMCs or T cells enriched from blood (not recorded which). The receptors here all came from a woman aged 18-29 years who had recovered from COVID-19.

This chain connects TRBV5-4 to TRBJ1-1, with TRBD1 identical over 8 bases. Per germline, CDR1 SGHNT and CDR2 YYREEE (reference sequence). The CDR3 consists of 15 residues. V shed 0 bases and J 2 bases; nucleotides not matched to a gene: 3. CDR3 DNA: TGTGCCAGCAGCTTGGCTCCAGGGGGCAACACTGAAGCTTTCTTT. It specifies CASSLAPGGNTEAFF.

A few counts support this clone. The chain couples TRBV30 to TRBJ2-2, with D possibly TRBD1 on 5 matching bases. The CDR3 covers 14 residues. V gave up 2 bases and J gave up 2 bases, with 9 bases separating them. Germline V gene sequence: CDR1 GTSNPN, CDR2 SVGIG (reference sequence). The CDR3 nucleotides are TGTGCCTGGAGTCCAGGGCTTAACACCGGGGAGCTGTTTTTT. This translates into CAWSPGLNTGELFF.

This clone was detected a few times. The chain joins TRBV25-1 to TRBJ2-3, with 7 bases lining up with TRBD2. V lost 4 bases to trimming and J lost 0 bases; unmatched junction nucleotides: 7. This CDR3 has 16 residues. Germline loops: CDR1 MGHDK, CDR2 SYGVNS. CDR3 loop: CASSVWGGSSTDTQYF. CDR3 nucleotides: TGTGCCAGCAGTGTTTGGGGGGGGTCTAGCACAGATACGCAGTATTTT.

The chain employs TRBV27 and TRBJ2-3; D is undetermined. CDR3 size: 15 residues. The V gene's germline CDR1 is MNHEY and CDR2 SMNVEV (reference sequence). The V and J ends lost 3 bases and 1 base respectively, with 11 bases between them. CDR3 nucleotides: TGTGCCAGCAGTTTCTTGGCTCCCCGCACAGATACGCAGTATTTT. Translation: CASSFLAPRTDTQYF.

The CDR3 coding sequence is TGTGCCAGCAGCCCCGGGGTAGCGGGAGGCGGAGAGACCCAGTACTTC. It codes for CASSPGVAGGGETQYF. The chain combines TRBV3-1 (or the pseudogene TRBV3-2) with TRBJ2-5, with TRBD2 matching 10 bases. The CDR3 has 16 amino acids. With 4 bases clipped from V and 4 bases from J, the junction kept 9 bases outside the gene matches. In germline, CDR1 is LGHDT, CDR2 YNNKEL (reference sequence).

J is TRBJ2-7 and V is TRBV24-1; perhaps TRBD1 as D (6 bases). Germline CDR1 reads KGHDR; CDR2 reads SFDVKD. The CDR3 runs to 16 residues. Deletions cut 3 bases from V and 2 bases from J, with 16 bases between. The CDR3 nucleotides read TGTGCCACCAGTGATCGCGCCGGGACACTACCCTACGAGCAGTACTTC. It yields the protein CATSDRAGTLPYEQYF.

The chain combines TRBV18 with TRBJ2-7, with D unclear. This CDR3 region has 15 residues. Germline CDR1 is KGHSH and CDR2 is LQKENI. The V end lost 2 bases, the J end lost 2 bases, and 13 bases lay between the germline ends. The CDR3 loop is CASSPSPGMTYEQYF. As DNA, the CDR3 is TGTGCCAGCTCACCATCCCCAGGAATGACCTACGAGCAGTACTTC. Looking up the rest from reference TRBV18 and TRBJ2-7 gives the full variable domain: NAGVMQNPRHLVRRRGQEARLRCSPMKGHSHVYWYRQLPEEGLKFMVYLQKENIIDESGMPKERFSAEFPKEGPSILRIQQVVRGDSAAYFCASSPSPGMTYEQYFGPGTRLTVT.

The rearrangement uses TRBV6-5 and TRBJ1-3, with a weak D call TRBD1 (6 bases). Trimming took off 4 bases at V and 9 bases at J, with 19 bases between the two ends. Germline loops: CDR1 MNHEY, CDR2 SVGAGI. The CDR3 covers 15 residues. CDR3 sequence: CASSSGHKSTSTIYF. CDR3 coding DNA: TGTGCCAGCAGTTCGGGACATAAGTCGACGAGCACCATATATTTT.

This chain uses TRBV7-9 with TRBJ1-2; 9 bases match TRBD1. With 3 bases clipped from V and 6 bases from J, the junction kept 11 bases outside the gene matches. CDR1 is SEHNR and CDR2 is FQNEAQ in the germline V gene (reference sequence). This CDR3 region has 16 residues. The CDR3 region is CASSLNGQGLWNGYTF. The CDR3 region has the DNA TGTGCCAGCAGCTTGAACGGACAGGGGCTATGGAATGGCTACACCTTC.

The CDR3 DNA follows: TGTGCCAGCAGTCTGGGACGGACCATAGCGGGTCCCCCGGGGGGCGGGGAGCTGTTTTTT. This translates into CASSLGRTIAGPPGGGELFF. V and J are TRBV28 and TRBJ2-2; TRBD2 matches 7 bases. Trimming took 5 bases from V and 7 from J; bases not matched to a gene: 25. Germline V lookup: CDR1 MDHEN, CDR2 SYDVKM. The CDR3 is 20 amino acids. Full variable domain (rest looked up from reference TRBV28 and TRBJ2-2): DVKVTQSSRYLVKRTGEKVFLECVQDMDHENMFWYRQDPGLGLRLIYFSYDVKMKEKGDIPEGYSVSREKKERFSLILESASTNQTSMYLCASSLGRTIAGPPGGGELFFGEGSRLTVL.

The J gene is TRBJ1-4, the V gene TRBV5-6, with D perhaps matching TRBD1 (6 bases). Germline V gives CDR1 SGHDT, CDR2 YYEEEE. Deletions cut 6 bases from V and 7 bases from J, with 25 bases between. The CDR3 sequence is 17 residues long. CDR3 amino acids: CASTSEQGEKPPEKLFF. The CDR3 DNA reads TGTGCCAGCACCTCAGAACAGGGTGAGAAACCGCCTGAAAAACTGTTTTTT. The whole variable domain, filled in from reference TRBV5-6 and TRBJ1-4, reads DAGVTQSPTHLIKTRGQQVTLRCSPKSGHDTVSWYQQALGQGPQFIFQYYEEEERQRGNFPDRFSGHQFPNYSSELNVNALLLGDSALYLCASTSEQGEKPPEKLFFGSGTQLSVL.

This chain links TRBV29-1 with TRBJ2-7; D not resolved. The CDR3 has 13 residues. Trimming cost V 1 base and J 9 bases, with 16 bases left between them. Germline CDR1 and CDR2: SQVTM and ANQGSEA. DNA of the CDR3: TGCAGCGTTGAAGGCCCCCTTGGCCCGGGGCAGTACTTC. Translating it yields CSVEGPLGPGQYF.

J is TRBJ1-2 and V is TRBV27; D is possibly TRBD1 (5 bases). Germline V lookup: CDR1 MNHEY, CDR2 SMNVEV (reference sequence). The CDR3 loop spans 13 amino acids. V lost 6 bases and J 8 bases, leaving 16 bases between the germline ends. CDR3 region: CASSRHGGEGYTF. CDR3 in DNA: TGTGCCAGCAGCCGGCACGGGGGAGAGGGCTACACCTTC.